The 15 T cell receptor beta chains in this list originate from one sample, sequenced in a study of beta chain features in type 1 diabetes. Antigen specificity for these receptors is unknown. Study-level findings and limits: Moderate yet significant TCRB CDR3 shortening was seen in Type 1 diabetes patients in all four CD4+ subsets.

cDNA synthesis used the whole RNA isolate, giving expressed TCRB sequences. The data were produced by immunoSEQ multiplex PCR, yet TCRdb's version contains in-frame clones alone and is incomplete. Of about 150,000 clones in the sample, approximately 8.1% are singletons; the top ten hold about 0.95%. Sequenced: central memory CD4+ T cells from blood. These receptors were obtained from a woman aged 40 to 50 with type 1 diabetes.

CDR3: CASGSGQPNQPQHF. Written as DNA, the CDR3 is TGTGCTAGTGGTTCAGGACAACCCAATCAGCCCCAGCATTTT. This sequence joins TRBV12-5 and TRBJ1-5, with a weak D call TRBD1 (5 bases). Trimming left V 4 bases short and J 3 bases short, with 10 bases between. The germline gives CDR1 LGHNT, CDR2 FRNRAP. The CDR3 loop spans 14 amino acids.

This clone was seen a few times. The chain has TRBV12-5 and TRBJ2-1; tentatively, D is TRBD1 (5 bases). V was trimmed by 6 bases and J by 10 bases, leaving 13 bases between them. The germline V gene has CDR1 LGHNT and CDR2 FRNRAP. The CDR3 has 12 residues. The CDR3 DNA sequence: TGTGCTAGTGGATCCGTGGGGCTAGAGCAGTTCTTC. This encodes CASGSVGLEQFF.

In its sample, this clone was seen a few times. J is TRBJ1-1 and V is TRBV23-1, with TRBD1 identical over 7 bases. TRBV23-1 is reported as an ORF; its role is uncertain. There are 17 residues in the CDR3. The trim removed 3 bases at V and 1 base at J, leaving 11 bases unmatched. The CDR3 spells CASSHLPPGGGNTEAFF. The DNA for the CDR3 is TGCGCCAGCAGTCACCTCCCCCCAGGGGGAGGGAACACTGAAGCTTTCTTT.

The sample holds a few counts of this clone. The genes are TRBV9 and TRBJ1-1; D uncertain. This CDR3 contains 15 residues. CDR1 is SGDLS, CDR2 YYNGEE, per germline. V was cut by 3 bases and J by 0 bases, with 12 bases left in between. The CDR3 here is CASSGLPGLNTEAFF. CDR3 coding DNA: TGTGCCAGCAGCGGCCTCCCAGGATTGAACACTGAAGCTTTCTTT.

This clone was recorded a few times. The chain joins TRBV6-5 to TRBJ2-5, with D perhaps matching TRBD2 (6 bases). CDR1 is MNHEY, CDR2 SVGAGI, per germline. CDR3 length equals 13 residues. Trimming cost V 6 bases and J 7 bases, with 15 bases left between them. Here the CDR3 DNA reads TGTGCCAGCAGCGGGAGAGGGTCGGTGACCCAGTACTTC. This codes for CASSGRGSVTQYF.

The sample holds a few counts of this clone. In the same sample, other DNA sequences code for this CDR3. The CDR3 loop reads CASSVGQGSEKLFF. The CDR3 DNA reads TGTGCCAGCAGCGTCGGACAGGGTAGCGAAAAACTGTTTTTT. The chain has TRBV9 and TRBJ1-4; TRBD1 aligns across 8 bases. The junction had 5 bases not matched to a gene; V was cut back by 2 bases and J by 8 bases. Germline V gives CDR1 SGDLS, CDR2 YYNGEE. CDR3 length equals 14 residues.

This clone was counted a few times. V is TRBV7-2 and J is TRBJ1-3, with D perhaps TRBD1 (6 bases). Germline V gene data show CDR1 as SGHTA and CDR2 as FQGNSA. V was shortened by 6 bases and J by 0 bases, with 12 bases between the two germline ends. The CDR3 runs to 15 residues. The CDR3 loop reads CASSPGQYSGNTIYF. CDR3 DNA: TGTGCCAGCAGTCCAGGACAGTACTCTGGAAACACCATATATTTT.

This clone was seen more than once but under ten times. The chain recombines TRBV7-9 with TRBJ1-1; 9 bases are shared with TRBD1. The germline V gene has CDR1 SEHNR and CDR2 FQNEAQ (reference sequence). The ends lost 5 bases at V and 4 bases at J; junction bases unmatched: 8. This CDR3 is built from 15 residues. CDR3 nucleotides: TGTGCCAGCAGCCCAAGGGGACAGGGCGGCACTGAAGCTTTCTTT. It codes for CASSPRGQGGTEAFF. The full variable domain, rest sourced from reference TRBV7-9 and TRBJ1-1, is DTGVSQNPRHKITKRGQNVTFRCDPISEHNRLYWYRQTLGQGPEFLTYFQNEAQLEKSRLLSDRFSAERPKGSFSTLEIQRTEQGDSAMYLCASSPRGQGGTEAFFGQGTRLTVV.

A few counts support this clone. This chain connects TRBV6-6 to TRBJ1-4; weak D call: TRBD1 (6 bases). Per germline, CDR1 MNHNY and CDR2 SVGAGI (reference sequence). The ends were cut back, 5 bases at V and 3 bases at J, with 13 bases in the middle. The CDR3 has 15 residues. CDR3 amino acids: CASSPRGGANEKLFF. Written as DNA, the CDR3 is TGTGCCAGCAGTCCCAGGGGAGGGGCTAATGAAAAACTGTTTTTT.

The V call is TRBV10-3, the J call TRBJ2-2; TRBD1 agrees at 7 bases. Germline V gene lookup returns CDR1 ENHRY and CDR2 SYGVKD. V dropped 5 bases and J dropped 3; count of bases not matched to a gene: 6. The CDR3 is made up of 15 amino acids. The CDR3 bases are TGTGCCATCAGTCTAGGGGGCCCCGACACCGGGGAGCTGTTTTTT. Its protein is CAISLGGPDTGELFF.

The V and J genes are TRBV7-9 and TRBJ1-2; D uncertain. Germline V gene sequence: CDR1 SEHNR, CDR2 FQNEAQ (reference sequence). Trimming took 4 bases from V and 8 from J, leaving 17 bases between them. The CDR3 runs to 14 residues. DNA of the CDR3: TGTGCCAGCAGCTACCCCCTGGCGCAGCGGGGCTACACCTTC. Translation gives CASSYPLAQRGYTF.

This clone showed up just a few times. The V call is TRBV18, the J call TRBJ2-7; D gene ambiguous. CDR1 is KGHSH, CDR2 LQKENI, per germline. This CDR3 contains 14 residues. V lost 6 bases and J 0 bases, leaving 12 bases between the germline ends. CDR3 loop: CASSPPVGSYEQYF. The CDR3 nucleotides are TGTGCCAGCTCCCCCCCCGTCGGCTCCTACGAGCAGTACTTC.

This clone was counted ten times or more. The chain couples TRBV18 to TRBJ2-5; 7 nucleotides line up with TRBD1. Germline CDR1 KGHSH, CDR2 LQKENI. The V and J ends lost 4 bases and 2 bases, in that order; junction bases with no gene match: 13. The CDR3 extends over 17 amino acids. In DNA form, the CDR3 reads TGTGCCAGCTCACTAAACCCAGCGACAGGGCTTCAAGAGACCCAGTACTTC. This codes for CASSLNPATGLQETQYF.

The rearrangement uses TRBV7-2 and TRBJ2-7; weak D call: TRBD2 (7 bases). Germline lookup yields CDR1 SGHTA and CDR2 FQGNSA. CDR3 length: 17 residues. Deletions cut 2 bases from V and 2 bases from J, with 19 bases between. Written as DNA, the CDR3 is TGTGCCAGCAGCTTAAGGGGGACTATAGAGGAGGCCTACGAGCAGTACTTC. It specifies CASSLRGTIEEAYEQYF.

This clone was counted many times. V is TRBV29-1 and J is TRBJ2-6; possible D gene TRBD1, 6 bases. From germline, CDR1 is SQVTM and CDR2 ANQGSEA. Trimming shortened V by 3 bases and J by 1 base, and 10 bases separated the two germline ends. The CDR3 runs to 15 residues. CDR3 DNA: TGCAGCGTTGAGATACAGGGATCTGGGGCCAACGTCCTGACTTTC. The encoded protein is CSVEIQGSGANVLTF.